This is a list of T cell receptor beta chains from one sample in a study of blood T cells in healthy people across ages. Using its own MiXCR run on the 5' RACE reads, TCRdb lists one record per CDR3 protein. The sample lists roughly 800,000 distinct CDR3 sequences; under 40% were seen once. The sequenced sample was blood. Source of these receptors: a man between 18 and 35 years old in good health. CDR3s include the opening cysteine and the closing phenylalanine or tryptophan. The order of the fields is CDR3 length, D gene, V gene, clone size, J gene, CDR3 protein, CDR3 DNA. A D gene is named only where the DNA matches it firmly. For some rows the clone size is stated as once, few or many, or as a class when expanded; others skip it.

>15|NA|TRBV28|few|TRBJ1-5
CASSLAGLAYRPQHF
TGTGCCAGCAGTTTAGCAGGGCTTGCTTACCGGCCCCAGCATTTT
>17|TRBD2|TRBV4-3|many|TRBJ2-1
CASSQAPSTSGDNEQFF
TGCGCCAGCAGCCAAGCGCCGTCGACTAGCGGGGACAATGAGCAGTTCTTC
>14|NA|TRBV4-3|few|TRBJ1-1
CASSPGPMNTEAFF
TGCGCCAGCAGCCCCGGACCCATGAACACTGAAGCTTTCTTT
>15|NA|TRBV21-1|NA|TRBJ1-4
CASGRDSLTSEKLFF
TGTGCCAGCGGGAGGGACAGCCTAACTAGTGAAAAACTGTTTTTT
>12|NA|TRBV12-3/TRBV12-4|many|TRBJ2-2
CASSTRDGELFF
TGTGCCAGCAGTACCAGGGACGGGGAGCTGTTTTTT
>16|NA|TRBV6-2/TRBV6-3|few|TRBJ2-7
CASSYGHRLSYNEQYF
TGTGCCAGCAGTTACGGGCATCGCCTCTCTTACAATGAGCAGTACTTC
>18|NA|TRBV6-1|few|TRBJ1-2
CASLGLSGPQGLESGYTF
TGTGCCAGCTTGGGTCTATCTGGGCCACAGGGCCTTGAATCCGGCTACACCTTC
>11|NA|TRBV7-2|NA|TRBJ2-3
CASSSSVVKYF
TGTGCCAGCAGCTCCTCGGTAGTCAAGTATTTT
>15|TRBD1|TRBV5-1|few|TRBJ1-2
CASSLLQGAAAGYTF
TGCGCCAGCAGCCTCTTACAGGGGGCGGCCGCCGGCTACACCTTC
>14|TRBD1|TRBV5-5|few|TRBJ1-1
CASSFDQGGNEAFF
TGTGCCAGCAGCTTTGACCAGGGGGGCAATGAAGCTTTCTTT
>13|NA|TRBV20-1|NA|TRBJ1-5
CSASSGGYQPQHF
TGCAGTGCTAGCAGCGGGGGTTATCAGCCCCAGCATTTT
>11|NA|TRBV12-3/TRBV12-4|NA|TRBJ2-4
CASSFGEFQYF
TGTGCCAGCAGTTTCGGGGAGTTTCAGTACTTC
>12|NA|TRBV5-5|NA|TRBJ1-2
CASSLTLKGYTF
TGTGCCAGCAGCTTAACTCTTAAGGGCTACACCTTC
>14|NA|TRBV5-5|NA|TRBJ1-6
CASSGSTDNSPLHF
TGTGCCAGCAGCGGGTCGACAGATAATTCACCCCTCCACTTT
>13|NA|TRBV9|NA|TRBJ1-5
CASSVDLQQPQHF
TGTGCCAGCAGCGTAGACCTTCAGCAGCCCCAGCATTTT
>15|TRBD2|TRBV7-9|NA|TRBJ2-3
CASSSPSGSSDTQYF
TGTGCCAGCAGCTCTCCAAGCGGGAGCTCAGATACGCAGTATTTT
>16|TRBD1|TRBV4-2|few|TRBJ1-2
CASSQARDRVLDGYTF
TGTGCCAGCAGCCAAGCCCGGGACAGGGTTTTGGATGGCTACACCTTC
>17|TRBD1|TRBV6-1|few|TRBJ2-4
CASTLLGRGLAKNIQYF
TGTGCCAGCACCCTACTGGGCAGGGGGCTAGCCAAAAACATTCAGTACTTC
>15|NA|TRBV12-3/TRBV12-4|NA|TRBJ1-4
CASSFPPGPNEKLFF
TGTGCCAGCAGTTTCCCCCCAGGTCCAAATGAAAAACTGTTTTTT
>14|TRBD1|TRBV18|few|TRBJ1-2
CAATTGVGGYGYTF
TGTGCCGCTACGACAGGGGTCGGCGGCTATGGCTACACCTTC
>15|NA|TRBV4-3|NA|TRBJ2-7
CASSQDLPKSYEQYF
TGCGCCAGCAGCCAAGATTTACCAAAGAGCTACGAGCAGTACTTC
>15|TRBD1|TRBV6-1|NA|TRBJ1-2
CASRGFEDRDYGYTF
TGTGCCAGCAGGGGCTTCGAAGACAGGGATTATGGCTACACCTTC
>14|NA|TRBV20-1|NA|TRBJ2-3
CSASPQGAANTQYF
TGCAGTGCTAGTCCTCAGGGTGCAGCAAATACGCAGTATTTT
>15|TRBD1|TRBV2|NA|TRBJ1-1
CASSDIGTGNTEAFF
TGTGCCAGCAGTGATATAGGGACAGGGAACACTGAAGCTTTCTTT
>14|NA|TRBV12-3/TRBV12-4|NA|TRBJ2-3
CASSLDGILDAQYF
TGTGCCAGCAGTTTAGATGGGATTCTGGATGCGCAGTATTTT
>15|NA|TRBV6-5|NA|TRBJ1-1
CASSYPGASATGAFF
TGTGCCAGCAGTTACCCCGGAGCCTCCGCAACCGGAGCTTTCTTT
>16|TRBD1|TRBV6-2/TRBV6-3|few|TRBJ1-5
CASSYPGQGRNQPQHF
TGTGCCAGCAGTTATCCGGGACAGGGTCGCAATCAGCCCCAGCATTTT
>18|TRBD1|TRBV13|NA|TRBJ1-3
CASTRRDRGWVSGNTIYF
TGTGCCAGCACCCGCCGGGACAGGGGATGGGTCTCTGGAAACACCATATATTTT
>15|TRBD2|TRBV7-9|NA|TRBJ2-1
CASSWGGGYQETQFF
TGTGCCAGCAGCTGGGGCGGGGGGTACCAAGAGACCCAGTTCTTC
>15|NA|TRBV5-1|many|TRBJ2-5
CASSLRTYSQETQYF
TGCGCCAGCAGCTTGAGAACGTACAGCCAAGAGACCCAGTACTTC
>14|TRBD1|TRBV7-2|NA|TRBJ1-2
CASSSRQGAYGYTF
TGTGCCAGCAGCTCTAGACAGGGAGCCTATGGCTACACCTTC
>15|TRBD1|TRBV5-1|NA|TRBJ1-5
CASSPGTGEGQPQHF
TGCGCCAGCAGCCCCGGGACAGGGGAGGGTCAGCCCCAGCATTTT
>13|NA|TRBV7-2|NA|TRBJ1-2
CASSSNRVYGCTF
TGTGCCAGCAGCTCAAACAGGGTCTATGGCTGCACCTTC
>11|NA|TRBV7-9|many|TRBJ1-2
CAYGDLDGYTF
TGTGCCTATGGTGATTTGGATGGCTACACCTTC
>16|NA|TRBV20-1|NA|TRBJ1-5
CSARAGRGWSNQPQHF
TGCAGTGCTAGGGCGGGCCGGGGTTGGAGCAATCAGCCCCAGCATTTT
>16|TRBD2|TRBV12-3/TRBV12-4|once|TRBJ2-3
CASSNLFREEADTQYF
TGTGCCAGCAGTAACCTCTTCCGGGAGGAAGCAGATACGCAGTATTTT
>13|NA|TRBV30|few|TRBJ2-3
CAWSGVGTDTQYF
TGTGCCTGGTCCGGGGTAGGCACAGATACGCAGTATTTT